These 19 T cell receptor beta chains share one sample of origin, sequenced in a study of graft-versus-host responses after intestinal transplantation. Their antigens are not known. Clones were read by immunoSEQ multiplex PCR, and TCRdb kept only the in-frame ones, dropping some. The sample holds more than 85,000 clones, roughly 80% seen once. The sample was unstimulated CD4+ T cells sorted from spleen or lymph node cells, taken before intestinal transplant. Receptors originate from a human donor who received an intestinal transplant.

The V call is TRBV11-2, the J call TRBJ2-4, with 8 bases identical to TRBD1. Per germline, CDR1 SGHAT and CDR2 FQNNGV. Trimming removed 2 bases from V and 6 bases from J; junction bases left unmatched: 9. CDR3 length: 16 residues. CDR3 DNA: TGTGCCAGCAGCTTAAGCTACAGGGGGATTAGAAACATTCAGTACTTC. This translates into CASSLSYRGIRNIQYF. Full variable domain (remainder filled in from reference TRBV11-2 and TRBJ2-4): EAGVAQSPRYKIIEKRQSVAFWCNPISGHATLYWYQQILGQGPKLLIQFQNNGVVDDSQLPKDRFSAERLKGVDSTLKIQPAKLEDSAVYLCASSLSYRGIRNIQYFGAGTRLSVL.

The chain recombines TRBV29-1 with TRBJ2-2; D gene ambiguous. The CDR3 extends over 11 amino acids. Trimming took 4 bases from V and 6 from J, leaving 6 bases between them. CDR1 is SQVTM, CDR2 ANQGSEA, per germline. CDR3 bases: TGCAGCGTTGCTGCGTCCGGGGAGCTGTTTTTT. It encodes CSVAASGELFF.

V usage is TRBV4-2 and J usage is TRBJ2-2, with 8 bases aligning to TRBD1. This CDR3 has 14 residues. V lost 4 bases, J lost 6 bases, and 4 bases stayed unmatched. Germline CDR1 reads LGHNA; CDR2 reads YNFKEQ. The CDR3 sequence is CASSPQGASGELFF. The CDR3 nucleotides read TGTGCCAGCAGCCCCCAGGGGGCGTCCGGGGAGCTGTTTTTT.

This clone has a single count. The J gene is TRBJ1-1, the V gene TRBV19; D might be TRBD1 (5 bases). V was clipped by 8 bases and J by 1 base, with 11 bases between them. Germline loops: CDR1 LNHDA, CDR2 SQIVND (reference sequence). The CDR3 runs to 13 residues. The CDR3 region is CASHATGNTEAFF. The CDR3 nucleotides are TGTGCCAGTCATGCTACAGGGAACACTGAAGCTTTCTTT.

This clone appeared a few times. The gene calls are TRBV6-4 and TRBJ1-3, with 9 bases identical to TRBD1. The CDR3 runs to 16 residues. The germline V gene has CDR1 MRHNA and CDR2 SNTAGT. After removal of 5 bases from V and 0 bases from J, the junction contained 5 bases not matched to a gene. The DNA of the CDR3 is TGTGCCAGCAGTCGGACAGGGGCCATCTCTGGAAACACCATATATTTT. Translation gives CASSRTGAISGNTIYF.

This chain uses TRBV29-1 with TRBJ2-4, with 8 bases fitting TRBD1. After removal of 4 bases from V and 8 bases from J, the junction contained 7 bases not matched to a gene. CDR3 length: 13 amino acids. The germline gives CDR1 SQVTM, CDR2 ANQGSEA. The CDR3 DNA reads as TGCAGCGTTGCGACAGGGGTGGGGGACATTCAGTACTTC. Protein: CSVATGVGDIQYF.

V usage is TRBV6-1 and J usage is TRBJ1-2; 10 bases map to TRBD1. This CDR3 region has 15 residues. From germline, CDR1 is MNHNS and CDR2 SASEGT. V shed 8 bases, J shed 2 bases, and the junction held 8 bases outside the gene matches. The CDR3 coding sequence is TGTGCCAGCGCACCAGCGGGACAGGGGAACTATGGCTACACCTTC. This translates into CASAPAGQGNYGYTF.

The chain joins TRBV5-5 to TRBJ1-3; TRBD1 is a possible D gene (6 bases). The germline V gene has CDR1 SGHKS and CDR2 YYEKEE (reference sequence). CDR3 length: 15 amino acids. V was cut by 1 base and J by 1 base, with 9 bases left in between. The CDR3 DNA is TGTGCCAGCAGCTTGCAGGGGCCGTCTGGAAACACCATATATTTT. This encodes CASSLQGPSGNTIYF.

This chain uses TRBV6-5 with TRBJ2-5; maybe TRBD2 (6 bases). V lost 8 bases, J lost 5 bases, and 9 bases lay in between. This CDR3 is built from 11 residues. Germline V gene lookup returns CDR1 MNHEY and CDR2 SVGAGI. In DNA, the CDR3 is TGTGCCAGCCGGAGGGGTGAGACCCAGTACTTC. It encodes CASRRGETQYF.

V gene TRBV5-1 combines with J gene TRBJ2-1; possible D gene TRBD1, 6 bases. Germline CDR1 is SGHRS and CDR2 is YFSETQ. The CDR3 covers 15 residues. Trimming stripped 4 bases from V and 5 bases from J, with 16 bases between. CDR3 protein: CASSRGGQTDNEQFF. In DNA, the CDR3 is TGCGCCAGCAGCCGAGGGGGTCAAACCGACAATGAGCAGTTCTTC.

The chain combines TRBV7-6 with TRBJ2-1; 7 nucleotides match TRBD2. With V trimmed by 5 bases and J by 0 bases, 4 bases remained unmatched. CDR1 is SGHVS and CDR2 is FNYEAQ in the germline V gene. The CDR3 sequence is 15 residues long. This CDR3 reads CASSTRLASYNEQFF. The CDR3 DNA follows: TGTGCCAGCAGCACCCGACTAGCCTCCTACAATGAGCAGTTCTTC.

The rearrangement uses TRBV16 and TRBJ1-1, with D possibly TRBD1 on 6 matching bases. Deletions cut 0 bases from V and 10 bases from J, with 12 bases between. The CDR3 is 13 residues long. The germline V gene has CDR1 KGHSY and CDR2 FQNENV. The CDR3 region has the DNA TGTGCCAGCAGCCAATCTACAGGGCGGGCAGCTTTCTTT. Translating it yields CASSQSTGRAAFF. The full variable domain, its missing parts supplied by reference TRBV16 and TRBJ1-1, is GEEVAQTPKHLVRGEGQKAKLYCAPIKGHSYVFWYQQVLKNEFKFLISFQNENVFDETGMPKERFSAKCLPNSPCSLEIQATKLEDSAVYFCASSQSTGRAAFFGQGTRLTVV.

This clone was counted once. V usage is TRBV28 and J usage is TRBJ2-3, with TRBD2 matching 7 bases. The germline gives CDR1 MDHEN, CDR2 SYDVKM. CDR3 length equals 13 residues. Trimming cost V 3 bases and J 7 bases; bases outside gene matches: 4. In DNA form, the CDR3 reads TGTGCCAGCAGTTTCCGGACTAGATATACGCAGTATTTT. Protein sequence: CASSFRTRYTQYF. The variable domain in full, completed from reference TRBV28 and TRBJ2-3, reads DVKVTQSSRYLVKRTGEKVFLECVQDMDHENMFWYRQDPGLGLRLIYFSYDVKMKEKGDIPEGYSVSREKKERFSLILESASTNQTSMYLCASSFRTRYTQYFGPGTRLTVL.

The chain recombines TRBV7-9 with TRBJ2-1, with TRBD1 matching over 9 bases. V trimming: 2 bases; J trimming: 7 bases; junction bases outside the gene matches: 9. The germline V gene encodes CDR1 SEHNR and CDR2 FQNEAQ (reference sequence). The CDR3 sequence is 16 residues long. In nucleotides, the CDR3 is TGTGCCAGCAGCTTATGGGGTAGTGGGACAGGGAATGAGCAGTTCTTC. This translates into CASSLWGSGTGNEQFF.

This clone has just one count. The rearrangement links TRBV13 to TRBJ2-5; 8 nucleotides align to TRBD2. Germline-derived CDR1 and CDR2 are PRHDT and FYEKMQ (reference sequence). The CDR3 is made up of 17 amino acids. Losses at the gene ends were 5 bases for V and 4 bases for J; bases not matched to a gene: 15. CDR3 loop: CASSPPSGGGPRETQYF. CDR3 DNA sequence: TGTGCCAGCAGCCCCCCTTCGGGGGGGGGCCCGCGAGAGACCCAGTACTTC.

The V and J genes are TRBV9 and TRBJ2-7; 8 bases map to TRBD1. The CDR3 totals 14 residues. Losses at the gene ends were 0 bases for V and 4 bases for J; bases not matched to a gene: 3. CDR1 and CDR2 from the germline V gene are SGDLS and YYNGEE. This CDR3 reads CASSVGQGRYEQYF. As DNA, the CDR3 is TGTGCCAGCAGCGTAGGACAGGGGCGATACGAGCAGTACTTC.

The CDR3 spells CASTDGRGLGEQYF. The CDR3 DNA reads as TGTGCCAGTACCGACGGAAGGGGGCTAGGGGAGCAGTACTTC. The chain joins TRBV19 to TRBJ2-7; the match to TRBD1 covers 7 bases. With V trimmed by 7 bases and J by 7 bases, 13 bases remained unmatched. The CDR3 contains 14 residues. Germline V lookup: CDR1 LNHDA, CDR2 SQIVND (reference sequence).

The CDR3, as DNA: TGTGCCAGCAGTGCCTGGACAGGGCAGGACTATGGCTACACCTTC. This gives the protein CASSAWTGQDYGYTF. The rearrangement joins TRBV27 to TRBJ1-2, with 8 bases identical to TRBD1. Germline V gives CDR1 MNHEY, CDR2 SMNVEV (reference sequence). This CDR3 spans 15 amino acids. Trimming at V came to 5 bases and at J to 3 bases, leaving 8 bases not matched to a gene.

The CDR3 DNA reads as TGTGCCAGCAGCCGATGGACAGGGGCCCCGACTAACTATGGCTACACCTTC. It translates to CASSRWTGAPTNYGYTF. This sequence joins TRBV28 and TRBJ1-2; 9 bases match TRBD1. Germline V gives CDR1 MDHEN, CDR2 SYDVKM. The V segment lost 6 bases and the J segment 0 bases; nucleotides outside the gene matches: 11. The CDR3 runs 17 residues.